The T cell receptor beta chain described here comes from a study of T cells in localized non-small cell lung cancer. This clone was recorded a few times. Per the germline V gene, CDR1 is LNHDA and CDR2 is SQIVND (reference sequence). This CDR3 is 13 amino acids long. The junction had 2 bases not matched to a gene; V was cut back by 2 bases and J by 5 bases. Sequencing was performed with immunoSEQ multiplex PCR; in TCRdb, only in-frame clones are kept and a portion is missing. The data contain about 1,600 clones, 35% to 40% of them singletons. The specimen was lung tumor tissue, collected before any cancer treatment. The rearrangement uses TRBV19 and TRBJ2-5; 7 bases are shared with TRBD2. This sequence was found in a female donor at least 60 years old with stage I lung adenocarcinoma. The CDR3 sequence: CASSIQGGETQYF. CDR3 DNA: TGTGCCAGTAGTATACAGGGAGGGGAGACCCAGTACTTC.